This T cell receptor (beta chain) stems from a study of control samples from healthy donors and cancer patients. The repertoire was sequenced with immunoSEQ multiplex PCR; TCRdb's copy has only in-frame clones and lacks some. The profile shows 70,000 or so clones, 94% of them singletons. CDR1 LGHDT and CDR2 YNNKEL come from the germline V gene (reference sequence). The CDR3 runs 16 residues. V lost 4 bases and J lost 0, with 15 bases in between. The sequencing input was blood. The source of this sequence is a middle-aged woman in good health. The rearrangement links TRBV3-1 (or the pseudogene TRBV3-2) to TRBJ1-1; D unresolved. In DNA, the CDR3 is TGTGCCAGCAGCCGGATGGGTGGGAACATGAACACTGAAGCTTTCTTT. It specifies CASSRMGGNMNTEAFF.